This entry is about one T cell receptor beta chain. V was pared by 4 bases and J by 7 bases, with 14 bases between. The CDR3 loop spans 13 amino acids. Germline lookup yields CDR1 MNHEY and CDR2 SMNVEV (reference sequence). The data belong to a study of blood T cells in healthy people across ages. Study information: Per every two T cells, about one barcoded beta molecule was captured by template switching.

A sample-barcoded 5' primer and a J-beta primer mix were used in a second PCR of roughly 7 to 12 cycles. TCRdb redid the calling of the 5' RACE reads with MiXCR, one entry per CDR3 protein. The profile shows 700,000 to 950,000 distinct CDR3 sequences, roughly 50% of them singletons. The specimen sequenced was blood. The sequence came from a man aged 25 to 40 in good health. The J gene is TRBJ2-7, the V gene TRBV27; the D is unclear. The CDR3 loop reads CASSYNGPLEQYF. The CDR3 DNA is TGTGCCAGCAGTTATAACGGCCCCTTGGAGCAGTACTTC.